This TCR beta chain is from a study of T cells in Graves' hyperthyroidism and ophthalmopathy. This CDR3 spans 15 amino acids. J was trimmed by 7 bases and V by 4 bases; bases with no gene match: 8. The V gene's germline CDR1 is SGHVS and CDR2 FNYEAQ. In making diagnoses, clinical symptoms, serum thyroxine and TRAb, thyroid ultrasound and orbital computed tomography were all used. It was 8.5 to 10 ml of fresh peripheral blood that supplied the PBMCs. Amplification targeted TCR beta CDR3 regions from RNA transcripts. First-round RT-PCR of the TCR CDR3 relied on the HTBI primer set. TCRdb independently ran MiXCR on the multiplex PCR reads; one entry per CDR3 protein. The sample has a few hundred thousand distinct CDR3 sequences, roughly 15% seen once. This clonotype has a count of ten or more.

The sequence was obtained from a woman in her late teens or twenties with Graves' hyperthyroidism. This chain joins TRBV7-6 and TRBJ2-2; 8 nucleotides align to TRBD2. The specimen sequenced was blood. The CDR3 DNA reads as TGTGCCAGCAGCTCCCTGAGCGGGAGTAACGGGGAGCTGTTTTTT. Encoded protein: CASSSLSGSNGELFF.